Listed below are T cell receptor beta chains from one sample, sequenced in a study of blood T cells in healthy people across ages. TCRdb reprocessed the 5' RACE reads via MiXCR and lists one record per CDR3 protein. The sample has approximately 780,000 distinct CDR3 sequences; 20% to 30% are singletons. These data also featured in a second study, about T cells of mothers and their children.

Sequencing used blood. Every receptor here comes from a boy aged 10-17 years in good health. Both conserved end residues are part of each CDR3. Each record gives: D gene, J gene, V gene, clone size, CDR3 protein, CDR3 DNA. The D gene is left open where the match is weak. Size values are once, few and many counts, or a class for expanded clones, and some rows have none.

>TRBD1|TRBJ1-2|TRBV6-5|-
CASSYGTALYGYTF
TGTGCCAGCAGTTACGGGACAGCCCTTTATGGCTACACCTTC
>TRBD2|TRBJ2-3|TRBV20-1|-
CSAKVAGGTDTQYF
TGCAGTGCTAAGGTAGCGGGCGGCACAGATACGCAGTATTTT
>-|TRBJ2-4|TRBV12-3/TRBV12-4|few
CASKPTGNIQYF
TGTGCCAGCAAACCGACTGGAAACATTCAGTACTTC
>-|TRBJ1-2|TRBV20-1|-
CSAPVKAGVYGYTF
TGCAGTGCCCCAGTGAAGGCAGGGGTCTATGGCTACACCTTC
>-|TRBJ2-5|TRBV5-1|-
CASSTGRTSLQETQYF
TGCGCCAGCAGCACCGGCCGAACTAGCCTACAAGAGACCCAGTACTTC
>TRBD1|TRBJ2-2|TRBV12-3/TRBV12-4|few
CASSAGTGDTGELFF
TGTGCCAGCAGCGCCGGGACAGGGGATACCGGGGAGCTGTTTTTT
>TRBD2|TRBJ2-2|TRBV6-1|few
CASSEARLAGGLSTGELFF
TGTGCCAGCAGTGAAGCGCGACTAGCGGGGGGGCTATCCACCGGGGAGCTGTTTTTT
>-|TRBJ2-5|TRBV12-3/TRBV12-4|-
CASNRGSETQYF
TGTGCCAGCAATAGGGGATCGGAGACCCAGTACTTC
>-|TRBJ1-1|TRBV12-3/TRBV12-4|-
CASSLHGREAFF
TGTGCCAGCAGTCTGCACGGGAGAGAGGCTTTCTTT
>-|TRBJ2-1|TRBV20-1|few
CSAISGVYNEQFF
TGCAGTGCTATCTCGGGGGTATACAATGAGCAGTTCTTC
>-|TRBJ1-4|TRBV15|few
CATSREDSATNEKLFF
TGTGCCACCAGCAGAGAGGACTCTGCAACTAATGAAAAACTGTTTTTT
>TRBD1|TRBJ1-1|TRBV5-5|-
CASSLARTGIMNTEAFF
TGTGCCAGCAGCTTGGCCCGGACAGGGATTATGAACACTGAAGCTTTCTTT
>TRBD1|TRBJ2-1|TRBV24-1|-
CATSDLDREFSYNEQFF
TGTGCCACCAGTGACCTGGACAGGGAATTCTCCTACAATGAGCAGTTCTTC
>TRBD2|TRBJ2-5|TRBV9|-
CASRGYLGTSGGPQETQYF
TGTGCCAGCAGAGGATACCTTGGGACTAGCGGGGGGCCCCAAGAGACCCAGTACTTC
>-|TRBJ2-6|TRBV24-1|few
CATSDGANVLTF
TGTGCCACCAGTGACGGGGCCAACGTCCTGACTTTC
>-|TRBJ1-4|TRBV5-5|-
CASSLTGTENEKLFF
TGTGCCAGCAGCTTGACCGGGACGGAAAATGAAAAACTGTTTTTT
>-|TRBJ2-2|TRBV3-1|-
CASSQVGPPGLDTGELLF
TGTGCCAGCAGCCAAGTGGGTCCCCCGGGCCTGGACACCGGGGAGCTGCTTTTT
>TRBD1|TRBJ2-2|TRBV19|-
CASSIVDRDTGELFF
TGTGCCAGTAGTATAGTCGACAGGGACACCGGGGAGCTGTTTTTT
>TRBD2|TRBJ2-2|TRBV2|-
CASNGGAWTGELFF
TGTGCCAGCAACGGGGGGGCCTGGACCGGGGAGCTGTTTTTT
>TRBD1|TRBJ2-1|TRBV20-1|few
CGATPGQGSPWSYNEQFF
TGCGGTGCTACTCCGGGACAGGGGTCCCCGTGGTCCTACAATGAGCAGTTCTTC
>-|TRBJ2-6|TRBV18|-
CASSPSTNNVLTF
TGTGCCAGCTCACCATCGACAAACAACGTCCTGACTTTC
>-|TRBJ1-5|TRBV12-3/TRBV12-4|-
CASSLQVTRQPQHF
TGTGCCAGCAGCTTACAAGTAACCCGGCAGCCCCAGCATTTT
>-|TRBJ2-7|TRBV5-1|-
CASSLVPGRRYEQYF
TGCGCCAGCAGCTTGGTCCCAGGGAGAAGGTACGAGCAGTACTTC
>TRBD2|TRBJ2-5|TRBV9|-
CASSETPGLGGETQYF
TGTGCCAGCAGCGAGACCCCGGGACTAGGAGGGGAGACCCAGTACTTC
>-|TRBJ2-7|TRBV3-1|-
CASSQGRRVLLHRSSYEQYF
TGTGCCAGCAGCCAAGGGCGTAGGGTGCTGCTACACCGGAGCTCCTACGAGCAGTACTTC
>-|TRBJ2-7|TRBV3-1|-
CASSQSLTGSLREQYF
TGTGCCAGCAGCCAGAGCCTGACAGGCTCGCTACGCGAGCAGTACTTC
>TRBD2|TRBJ2-4|TRBV6-5|few
CASSRGGYEKNIQYF
TGTGCCAGCAGTCGGGGGGGTTATGAAAAAAACATTCAGTACTTC
>TRBD2|TRBJ2-1|TRBV12-3/TRBV12-4|few
CASSSIGLAGPYNEQFF
TGTGCCAGCAGTTCCATTGGACTAGCGGGGCCCTACAATGAGCAGTTCTTC
>-|TRBJ1-1|TRBV20-1|few
CSARVGPGNTEAFF
TGCAGTGCTAGAGTGGGCCCAGGGAACACTGAAGCTTTCTTT
>-|TRBJ1-4|TRBV6-2/TRBV6-3|few
CASSYPREGNEKLFF
TGTGCCAGCAGTTACCCCCGGGAGGGGAATGAAAAACTGTTTTTT
>-|TRBJ2-3|TRBV20-1|-
CSARPFAGPTDTQYF
TGCAGTGCTAGGCCCTTCGCGGGGCCCACAGATACGCAGTATTTT
>-|TRBJ2-3|TRBV5-5|-
CASSLDGAGPRTDTRYF
TGTGCCAGCAGCTTGGATGGGGCGGGACCCCGGACAGATACGCGGTATTTT
>-|TRBJ2-6|TRBV5-1|-
CASSLKALSSGANVLTF
TGCGCCAGCAGCTTGAAGGCACTAAGCTCTGGGGCCAACGTCCTGACTTTC
>TRBD1|TRBJ1-4|TRBV5-1|few
CASSMDRDGEKLFF
TGCGCCAGCAGCATGGACAGGGACGGGGAAAAACTGTTTTTT
>-|TRBJ2-7|TRBV20-1|few
CSARDGPFSSYEQYF
TGCAGTGCTAGAGATGGTCCTTTTAGCTCCTACGAGCAGTACTTC
>-|TRBJ1-5|TRBV12-3/TRBV12-4|-
CASSFNSLNQPQHF
TGTGCCAGCAGTTTTAACAGTCTAAATCAGCCCCAGCATTTT
>TRBD2|TRBJ2-5|TRBV20-1|-
CSAPPSGGIETQYF
TGCAGTGCTCCCCCTAGCGGGGGGATAGAGACCCAGTACTTC
>-|TRBJ2-1|TRBV4-2|few
CASSQERGSSYIEQFF
TGTGCCAGCAGCCAAGAGAGAGGAAGCTCCTACATTGAGCAGTTCTTC
>-|TRBJ1-2|TRBV29-1|few
CSVAAGQGEFGYTF
TGCAGCGTTGCCGCTGGGCAGGGTGAATTCGGCTACACCTTC